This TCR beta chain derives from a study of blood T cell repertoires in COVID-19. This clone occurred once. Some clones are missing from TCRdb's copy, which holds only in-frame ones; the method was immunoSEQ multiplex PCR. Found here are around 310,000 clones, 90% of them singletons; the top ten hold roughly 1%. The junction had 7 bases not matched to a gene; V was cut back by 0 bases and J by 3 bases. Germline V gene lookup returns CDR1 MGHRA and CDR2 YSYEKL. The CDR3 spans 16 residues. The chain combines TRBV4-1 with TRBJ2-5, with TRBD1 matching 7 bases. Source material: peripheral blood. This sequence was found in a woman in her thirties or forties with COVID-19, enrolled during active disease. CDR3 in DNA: TGCGCCAGCAGCCAAGAGTTGGGACAGAGGGAAGAGACCCAGTACTTC. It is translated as CASSQELGQREETQYF.